The 23 T cell receptor beta chains below all came from one sample that was sequenced in a study of T cell repertoires in cytomegalovirus infection. For these receptors, no antigen is known. Using its own MiXCR run on the reads, TCRdb lists one record per CDR3 protein. Among hundreds of thousands of distinct CDR3 sequences listed, 33% were seen once. This specimen was cultured PBMCs, taken from culture after CMV antigen stimulation. These receptors were taken from a human donor in good health (CMV status not recorded). Some clones in this sample may be carry-over from other donors' samples.

The table lists this clonotype with a few counts. This chain connects TRBV29-1 to TRBJ1-1; 8 bases match TRBD1. V lost 6 bases and J lost 4; bases outside the gene matches: 7. CDR1 SQVTM and CDR2 ANQGSEA come from the germline V gene. CDR3 length: 13 amino acids. DNA for the CDR3: TGCAGCGTGGCACACACAGGGGGCACTGAAGCTTTCTTT. Amino acid sequence: CSVAHTGGTEAFF.

V usage is TRBV4-1 and J usage is TRBJ2-7; no clear D gene. CDR1 and CDR2 from the germline V gene are MGHRA and YSYEKL. The CDR3 length is 15 residues. With 0 bases removed from V and 2 bases from J, the gap between germline ends came to 11 bases. The CDR3 DNA is TGCGCCAGCAGCCAAGAGACGGACGGAACCTACGAGCAGTACTTC. Translation: CASSQETDGTYEQYF.

The rearrangement uses TRBV6-2 or TRBV6-3 and TRBJ1-2; D unclear. The CDR3 runs to 12 residues. Germline assignment: CDR1 MNHEY and CDR2 SVGEGT. V lost 6 bases to trimming and J lost 10 bases, with 15 bases between them. CDR3 loop: CASSPGLGAYTF. CDR3 DNA sequence: TGTGCCAGCAGCCCTGGACTAGGAGCCTACACCTTC.

The chain uses TRBV4-1 and TRBJ1-3; possibly TRBD1 for D (5 bases). CDR1 is MGHRA, CDR2 YSYEKL, per germline. CDR3 length: 15 residues. Trimming stripped 1 base from V and 0 bases from J, with 7 bases between. This CDR3 is CASSQGQFSGNTIYF. CDR3 DNA: TGCGCCAGCAGCCAAGGACAGTTCTCTGGAAACACCATATATTTT.

The chain carries TRBV7-8 and TRBJ2-4, with D perhaps assigned TRBD1 or TRBD2 (6 bases each). The CDR3 spans 13 residues. Trimming pared 4 bases from V and 14 bases from J, leaving 18 bases between. Germline V gives CDR1 SGHVS, CDR2 FQNEAQ. The DNA for the CDR3 is TGTGCCAGCAGCTCGCGGGACACCCCTTGGAAGTACTTC. Translating gives CASSSRDTPWKYF.

Many counts were recorded for this clonotype. The CDR3 nucleotides are TGTGCCAGCAGCTCGGGCGGGGGGGAGCAGTACTTC. Protein sequence: CASSSGGGEQYF. The chain carries TRBV11-2 and TRBJ2-7, with 8 bases fitting TRBD2. In germline, CDR1 is SGHAT, CDR2 FQNNGV. The ends lost 4 bases at V and 7 bases at J; junction bases unmatched: 3. The CDR3 spans 12 residues.

CDR3 loop: CASSLPRTGHTQYF. The CDR3, as DNA: TGTGCCAGCAGCTTGCCCAGGACAGGACATACGCAGTATTTT. V and J are TRBV11-2 and TRBJ2-3; TRBD1 matches 7 bases. This CDR3 is 14 amino acids long. CDR1 is SGHAT and CDR2 is FQNNGV in the germline V gene. V was pared by 3 bases and J by 7 bases, with 7 bases of the junction left unmatched.

V usage is TRBV28 and J usage is TRBJ2-5; D ambiguous. This CDR3 is 14 amino acids long. Germline V lookup: CDR1 MDHEN, CDR2 SYDVKM. V dropped 3 bases and J dropped 5 bases, with 13 bases sitting between them. CDR3 in amino acids: CASSLVGIKETQYF. CDR3 DNA sequence: TGTGCCAGCAGTTTGGTTGGGATCAAGGAGACCCAGTACTTC.

The CDR3 coding sequence is TGTGGTACAGGGGGCGCTGGGTCACCCCTCCACTTT. The encoded protein is CGTGGAGSPLHF. The chain is built from TRBV6-6 and TRBJ1-6, with 9 bases fitting TRBD1. Looked up from germline, CDR1 is MNHNY and CDR2 is SVGAGI (reference sequence). This CDR3 is 12 amino acids long.

This clonotype was seen more than once but under ten times. J is TRBJ1-1 and V is TRBV10-3, with a weak D call TRBD1 (6 bases). Germline V CDR1 and CDR2: ENHRY, SYGVKD. CDR3 length equals 13 residues. V gave up 6 bases and J gave up 1 base, with 9 bases separating them. The CDR3: CAISDRRNTEAFF. The DNA for the CDR3 is TGTGCCATCAGCGACAGGAGGAACACTGAAGCTTTCTTT.

This clonotype has a handful of counts. The chain couples TRBV5-4 to TRBJ2-3; D may correspond to TRBD1 or TRBD2 (5 bases each). The germline V and J ends were trimmed by 4 bases and 6 bases, with 21 bases remaining between them. The length of the CDR3 is 16 residues. Germline assignment: CDR1 SGHNT and CDR2 YYREEE (reference sequence). Here the CDR3 DNA reads TGTGCCAGCAGCAGCCGGACCGGGACGGAGCTTGATACGCAGTATTTT. It yields the protein CASSSRTGTELDTQYF.

V gene TRBV10-3 combines with J gene TRBJ2-7; no clear D. Germline-derived CDR1 and CDR2 are ENHRY and SYGVKD. V was pared by 10 bases and J by 6 bases, with 19 bases between. The CDR3 sequence is 13 residues long. The CDR3 sequence is CATRSSPSFEQYF. In DNA form, the CDR3 reads TGTGCCACCAGATCAAGTCCTTCGTTCGAGCAGTACTTC.

In DNA form, the CDR3 reads TGTGCCAGCAGAGACAGGGTACCCTATAATTCACCCCTCCACTTT. Translated, it gives CASRDRVPYNSPLHF. V gene TRBV25-1 combines with J gene TRBJ1-6; 7 nucleotides agree with TRBD1. After removal of 6 bases from V and 2 bases from J, the junction contained 4 bases not matched to a gene. Germline CDR1 MGHDK, CDR2 SYGVNS. The CDR3 covers 15 residues.

The chain links TRBV15 to TRBJ1-4; no clear D. The CDR3 contains 15 residues. The germline CDR1 and CDR2 sequences are LNHNV and YYDKDF (reference sequence). The V and J ends lost 3 bases and 2 bases respectively, with 10 bases between them. Here the CDR3 DNA reads TGTGCCACCAGCAGGGACCTTGCGACTAATGAAAAACTGTTTTTT. It yields the protein CATSRDLATNEKLFF. Supplemented by reference TRBV15 and TRBJ1-4, the full variable domain reads DAMVIQNPRYQVTQFGKPVTLSCSQTLNHNVMYWYQQKSSQAPKLLFHYYDKDFNNEADTPDNFQSRRPNTSFCFLDIRSPGLGDTAMYLCATSRDLATNEKLFFGSGTQLSVL.

This clonotype appeared a few times. The genes are TRBV7-8 and TRBJ2-2, with D hard to call. The V end lost 6 bases, the J end lost 1 base, and 9 bases lay between the germline ends. The CDR3 extends over 14 amino acids. Germline-derived CDR1 and CDR2 are SGHVS and FQNEAQ. CDR3 loop: CASRPRQNTGELFF. The CDR3 bases are TGTGCCAGCAGACCTCGACAGAACACCGGGGAGCTGTTTTTT. The full variable domain, in which reference TRBV7-8 and TRBJ2-2 provide the parts outside the CDR3, is GAGVSQSPRYKVAKRGQDVALRCDPISGHVSLFWYQQALGQGPEFLTYFQNEAQLDKSGLPSDRFFAERPEGSVSTLKIQRTQQEDSAVYLCASRPRQNTGELFFGEGSRLTVL.

The V call is TRBV6-2 or TRBV6-3, the J call TRBJ1-1; D gene uncertain. Trimming took off 8 bases at V and 3 bases at J, with 13 bases between the two ends. CDR3 length: 13 amino acids. Germline V CDR1 and CDR2: MNHEY, SVGEGT. CDR3 in amino acids: CASSRWRDTEAFF. In nucleotides, the CDR3 is TGTGCCAGCTCAAGGTGGAGGGACACTGAAGCTTTCTTT.

There are a few counts of this clonotype. Written as DNA, the CDR3 is TGCAGTGCTGCCGGGACTAGCGGGGGGGCCGGAACAGATACGCAGTATTTT. Translated: CSAAGTSGGAGTDTQYF. J is TRBJ2-3 and V is TRBV20-1; 16 nucleotides line up with TRBD2. V was clipped by 5 bases and J by 3 bases; unmatched bases: 8. Germline assignment: CDR1 DFQATT and CDR2 SNEGSKA (reference sequence). The CDR3 runs to 17 residues.

On this clonotype itself: The junction departs from germline at one end; a sequencing error may be responsible. The genes are TRBV20-1 and TRBJ1-1; D unclear. Per germline, CDR1 DFQATT and CDR2 SNEGSKA (reference sequence). This CDR3 contains 13 residues. The CDR3 sequence is CSASPGQLTEGFF. In DNA form, the CDR3 reads TGCAGTGCTAGTCCCGGCCAGCTCACTGAAGGTTTCTTT.

This rearrangement joins TRBV10-3 to TRBJ2-3, with 10 bases lining up with TRBD2. The trim removed 5 bases at V and 3 bases at J, leaving 5 bases unmatched. Germline assignment: CDR1 ENHRY and CDR2 SYGVKD. This CDR3 is built from 15 residues. CDR3 residues: CAISRASGGTDTQYF. The CDR3 coding sequence is TGTGCCATCAGTCGTGCTAGCGGGGGAACAGATACGCAGTATTTT.

This clonotype was counted a few times. This sequence joins TRBV7-2 and TRBJ2-1, with D perhaps assigned TRBD1 or TRBD2 (5 bases each). Germline CDR1 and CDR2: SGHTA and FQGNSA. Trimming removed 4 bases from V and 0 bases from J, with 13 bases in between. This CDR3 is built from 16 residues. The CDR3 nucleotides are TGTGCCAGCAGCTATTCCGGGGACCCCTCCTACAATGAGCAGTTCTTC. Translated, it gives CASSYSGDPSYNEQFF.

This clonotype was counted a few times. This rearrangement joins TRBV6-1 to TRBJ1-5, with D uncertain. CDR3 length: 15 residues. In germline, CDR1 is MNHNS, CDR2 SASEGT. V was shortened by 2 bases and J by 0 bases, with 8 bases between the two germline ends. The CDR3 coding sequence is TGTGCCAGCAGTGAAAGCAGTTATAGCAATCAGCCCCAGCATTTT. Protein sequence: CASSESSYSNQPQHF.

This clonotype was detected only a few times. This sequence joins TRBV2 and TRBJ2-6; 7 nucleotides line up with TRBD2. Per the germline V gene, CDR1 is SNHLY and CDR2 is FYNNEI. This CDR3 region has 17 residues. V was pared by 2 bases and J by 3 bases, with 7 bases of the junction left unmatched. The CDR3 reads CASSERGGEGGANVLTF. In DNA form, the CDR3 reads TGTGCCAGCAGTGAACGTGGCGGGGAGGGTGGGGCCAACGTCCTGACTTTC.

The gene calls are TRBV27 and TRBJ2-7; D is ambiguous. Germline loops: CDR1 MNHEY, CDR2 SMNVEV (reference sequence). The CDR3 totals 15 residues. V was clipped by 6 bases and J by 5 bases, with 20 bases between them. The CDR3 coding sequence is TGTGCCAGCAGCGCGTCCGAGGCCCTTCTAGACGAGCAGTACTTC. Translated, it gives CASSASEALLDEQYF.